Sequencing of this T cell receptor (beta chain) was carried out in a study of blood T cell repertoires in COVID-19. Study at large: Some COVID-19 samples were acute and others convalescent; all came from the United States, Italy and Spain.

The germline V gene encodes CDR1 LGHDT and CDR2 YNNKEL (reference sequence). This CDR3 contains 15 residues. V was pared by 3 bases and J by 4 bases, with 15 bases between. In the authors' methods: Reference gene primer amplification in the assay estimated nucleated cell counts. The assay was immunoSEQ multiplex PCR, and TCRdb's table has in-frame clones only and misses some. V and J calls plus clone size are reproduced from that table; the DNA served to infer D and trimming. The profile shows more than 200,000 clones, roughly 80% of them singletons. The sequencing sample was made of peripheral blood. The source is an elderly woman with COVID-19, enrolled during active disease. The gene calls are TRBV3-1 (or the pseudogene TRBV3-2) and TRBJ1-2, with D tentatively TRBD1 (6 bases). In DNA form, the CDR3 reads TGTGCCAGCAGCCAGGGGGCTTTGGTCGTCTATGGCTACACCTTC. Its translation is CASSQGALVVYGYTF.